The rows below give T cell receptor beta chains drawn from one sample of a study of blood T cell repertoires in COVID-19. Sequenced by immunoSEQ multiplex PCR; TCRdb stores in-frame clones only, minus some. The table has around 210,000 clones, approximately 85% seen once. The sequencing input was peripheral blood. The receptors here all came from a man in his fifties with COVID-19, enrolled during active disease. The conserved cysteine and the conserved F or W are not part of the CDR3 here. Where a row states a size, it is once, few, many or the class of an expanded clone; other rows omit it.

size	V	CDR3
.	TRBV3-1/TRBV3-2	ASSQGSDYPRDTQY
.	TRBV27	ASGAGSTDTQY
.	TRBV11-2	ASSAPHNSGEDNSPLH
once	TRBV10-3	AISESDQGETQY
.	TRBV15	ATTRFSTGTDTQY
.	TRBV21-1	ASRPSTGELF
.	TRBV13	ASSLGPLAGGYEQY
.	TRBV4-3	ASSQDLGQGNHFSYEQY
.	TRBV28	ASSFSQQYGYT
.	TRBV3-1/TRBV3-2	ASSPSVAGGNYGYT
.	TRBV7-2	ASSLVWGLNTGELF
.	TRBV5-4	ASSRGQGVSPLH
.	TRBV28	ASSSWTGGSYGYT
.	TRBV14	ASSHNRGPGNTIY
.	TRBV9	ASSVVPSTDTQY
.	TRBV5-4	ASSLGATGPGYGYT
.	TRBV6-2/TRBV6-3	ASSYFGRQVVTGELF
.	TRBV19	ASNTIGELF
.	TRBV19	ASTPLAGGSTDTQY
.	TRBV11-2	ASSLDLVTAKETQY
once	TRBV5-4	ASSPSGSNTGELF
.	TRBV7-2	ASSVTGTIGYT
few	TRBV3-1/TRBV3-2	ASRRWTANTGELF
.	TRBV7-6	ASSPRADSSGNTIY
.	TRBV29-1	SVIRTNEQF
.	TRBV6-2/TRBV6-3	ASSRAGGNQPQH
.	TRBV2	ASSESSGGSRETQY
.	TRBV9	ASSVDQGLGSGEQF
.	TRBV9	ASSVVEGPYNEQF
.	TRBV9	ASSDASASAVDTQY
.	TRBV2	ASSETRAGETQY
.	TRBV20-1	SATREETQY
.	TRBV18	ASSPQGGSNQPQH
.	TRBV19	ASSIGFRGTGELF
.	TRBV12-3/TRBV12-4	ASSFQFDTEAF
.	TRBV5-1	ASSAWGRNSPLH
.	TRBV4-1	ASSYSIAGGHNEQF
.	TRBV27	ASSLSRLNTDTQY
.	TRBV15	ATSFGGANEKLF
.	TRBV5-1	ASSVTRVSYNEQF
.	TRBV29-1	SVDTSGGASGELF
.	TRBV19	ASSTQGAQYGYT
few	TRBV3-1/TRBV3-2	ASSQGQGVTQY
.	TRBV25-1	ASSGGGRSLATNEKLF
once	TRBV18	ASSPVESTDTQY
few	TRBV3-1/TRBV3-2	ASSPGGGRTDTQY
.	TRBV7-3	ASSLTGGTEAF
.	TRBV29-1	GITTGTNYGYT
.	TRBV7-3	ASSLNQNTGELF
.	TRBV9	ASSGGLAGQETQY
once	TRBV5-4	ASSPGGGGAGTGELF
.	TRBV19	ASSSTGYTTEAF
.	TRBV28	ASVAVTNQPQH
.	TRBV5-5	ASSLNQGASVNTGELF
.	TRBV6-2/TRBV6-3	ASSYRGLASNTGELF
.	TRBV6-5	ASSGGHAPFYGYT
.	TRBV5-1	ASSSRTRQGNTGELF
.	TRBV28	ASGTGGLEQY